Reported below is one T cell receptor (beta chain). In TCRdb, the 5' RACE reads were re-called with MiXCR into one record per CDR3 protein. There are about 150,000 distinct CDR3 sequences in the sample; around 32% occur only once, and 4.5% to 6% lies in the top ten. The data derive from a study of CD8 T cells in ankylosing spondylitis. The CDR3 length is 15 residues. Germline CDR1 is LGHNA and CDR2 is YNFKEQ. The V end was cut by 3 bases, the J end by 5 bases, with 13 bases between. The chain has TRBV4-2 and TRBJ1-4; D may be TRBD1 (6 bases). The origin of this receptor is a male donor with ankylosing spondylitis. Source material: synovial fluid, either unsorted or a sorted T cell fraction (not recorded which). The CDR3 protein is CASSQQGTQNEKLFF. The CDR3 DNA is TGTGCCAGCAGCCAGCAGGGGACACAGAATGAAAAACTGTTTTTT.